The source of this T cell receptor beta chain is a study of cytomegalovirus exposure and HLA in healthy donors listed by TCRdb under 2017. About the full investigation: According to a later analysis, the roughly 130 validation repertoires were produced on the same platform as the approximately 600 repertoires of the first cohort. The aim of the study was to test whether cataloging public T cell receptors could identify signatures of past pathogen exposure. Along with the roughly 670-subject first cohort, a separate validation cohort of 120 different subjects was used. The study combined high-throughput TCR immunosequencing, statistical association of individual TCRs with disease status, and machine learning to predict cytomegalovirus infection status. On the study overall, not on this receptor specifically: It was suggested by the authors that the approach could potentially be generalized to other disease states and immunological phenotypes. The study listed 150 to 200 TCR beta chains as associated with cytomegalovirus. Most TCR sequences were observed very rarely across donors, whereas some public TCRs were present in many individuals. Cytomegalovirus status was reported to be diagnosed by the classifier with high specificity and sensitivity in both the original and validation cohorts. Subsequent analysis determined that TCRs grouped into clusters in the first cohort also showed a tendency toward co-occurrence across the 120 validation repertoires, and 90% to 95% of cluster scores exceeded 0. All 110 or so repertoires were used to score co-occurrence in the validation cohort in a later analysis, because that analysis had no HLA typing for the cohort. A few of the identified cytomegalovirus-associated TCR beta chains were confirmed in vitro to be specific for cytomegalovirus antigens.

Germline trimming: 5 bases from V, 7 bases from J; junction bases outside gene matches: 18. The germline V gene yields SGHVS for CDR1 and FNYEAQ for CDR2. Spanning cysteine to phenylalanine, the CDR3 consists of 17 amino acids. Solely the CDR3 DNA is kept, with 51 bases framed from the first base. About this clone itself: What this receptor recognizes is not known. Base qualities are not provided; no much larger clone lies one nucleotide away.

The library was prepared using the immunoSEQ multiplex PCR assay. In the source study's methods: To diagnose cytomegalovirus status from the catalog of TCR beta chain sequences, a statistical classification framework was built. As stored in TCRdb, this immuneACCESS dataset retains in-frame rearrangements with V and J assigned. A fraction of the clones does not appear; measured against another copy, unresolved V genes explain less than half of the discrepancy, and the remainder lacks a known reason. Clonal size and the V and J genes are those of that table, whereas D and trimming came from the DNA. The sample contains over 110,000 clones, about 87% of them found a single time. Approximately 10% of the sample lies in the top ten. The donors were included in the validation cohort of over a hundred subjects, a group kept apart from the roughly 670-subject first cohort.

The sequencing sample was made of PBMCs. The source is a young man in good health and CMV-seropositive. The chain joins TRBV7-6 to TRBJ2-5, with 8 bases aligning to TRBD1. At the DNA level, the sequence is TGTGCCAGCAGCATAGTGGAGCGGACAGGGATGGATGGGACCCAGTACTTC. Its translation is CASSIVERTGMDGTQYF.